These T cell receptor beta chains were read from a single sample in a study of Tregs in tolerant kidney transplant recipients. TCRdb keeps only in-frame clones here, not all; method: immunoSEQ multiplex PCR. The sample shows 90,000 to 130,000 clones, around 90% of them seen only once. The starting material was CD4+ T cells from blood, obtained before the transplant. Receptors originate from a human donor who received a combined kidney and bone marrow transplant. The CDR3 runs from the conserved cysteine through the conserved F or W. A D gene is named only where the DNA matches it firmly. Clone size appears in some rows only: once, few, many, or a class for an expanded clone.

>TRBJ1-1|NA|TRBV5-6|TRBD1
CASSWDRAVFLTEAFF
TGTGCCAGCAGCTGGGACAGGGCGGTATTTCTTACTGAAGCTTTCTTT
>TRBJ2-7|NA|TRBV6-5|TRBD1
CASSYSGTGVYEQYF
TGTGCCAGCAGTTACTCCGGGACAGGGGTCTACGAGCAGTACTTC
>TRBJ2-1|NA|TRBV5-6|NA
CASSSSNDRFFYNEQFF
TGTGCCAGCAGCTCTTCAAATGACAGATTCTTCTACAATGAGCAGTTCTTC
>TRBJ1-2|NA|TRBV6-1|NA
CASSERGYGYTF
TGTGCCAGCAGTGAACGGGGGTATGGCTACACCTTC
>TRBJ2-5|NA|TRBV5-1|TRBD2
CASSAGTSGAGETQYF
TGCGCCAGCAGCGCCGGGACTAGCGGCGCGGGAGAGACCCAGTACTTC
>TRBJ2-1|once|TRBV19|TRBD2
CASTPGRGTYNEQFF
TGTGCCAGTACCCCTGGGAGGGGCACGTACAATGAGCAGTTCTTC
>TRBJ2-7|NA|TRBV5-8|NA
CASNLRQGEGGKSLRYEQYF
TGTGCCAGCAACTTAAGACAGGGAGAGGGGGGAAAAAGTCTCCGTTACGAGCAGTACTTC
>TRBJ2-3|NA|TRBV5-1|TRBD2
CASSILAGNTDTQYF
TGCGCCAGCAGCATACTAGCGGGGAACACAGATACGCAGTATTTT
>TRBJ2-1|NA|TRBV6-5|NA
CASNRGMYNEQFF
TGTGCCAGCAATCGGGGGATGTACAATGAGCAGTTCTTC
>TRBJ2-7|few|TRBV4-2|NA
CASSQAQVAEQYF
TGTGCCAGCAGCCAAGCACAGGTGGCCGAGCAGTACTTC
>TRBJ1-2|NA|TRBV18|NA
CASSPRQEDGYTF
TGTGCCAGCTCACCTAGACAGGAGGACGGCTACACCTTC
>TRBJ2-5|NA|TRBV5-1|TRBD1
CASSYGTGSFGETQYF
TGCGCCAGCAGCTACGGGACAGGGTCCTTTGGGGAGACCCAGTACTTC
>TRBJ1-5|NA|TRBV5-6|TRBD1
CASSTSRTGWNQPQHF
TGTGCCAGCAGCACCTCCAGGACAGGCTGGAATCAGCCCCAGCATTTT
>TRBJ2-2|NA|TRBV7-9|NA
CASSLGEVTTGELFF
TGTGCCAGCAGCTTAGGGGAGGTGACTACCGGGGAGCTGTTTTTT
>TRBJ2-1|NA|TRBV12-2|NA
CASRLGSSGAGGEQFF
TGTGCAAGTCGCTTAGGGTCTAGCGGGGCCGGCGGAGAGCAGTTCTTC
>TRBJ2-7|once|TRBV6-1|TRBD1
CASSAWDSPTYEQYF
TGTGCCAGCAGTGCTTGGGACAGTCCGACCTACGAGCAGTACTTC
>TRBJ1-2|NA|TRBV5-1|NA
CASSHGDNYGYTF
TGCGCCAGCAGCCACGGAGATAACTATGGCTACACCTTC
>TRBJ2-5|NA|TRBV5-4|NA
CASRHFAVQETQYF
TGTGCCAGCAGACATTTCGCGGTCCAAGAGACCCAGTACTTC
>TRBJ2-3|NA|TRBV11-3|TRBD1
CASSPGTGLTDTQYF
TGTGCCAGCAGCCCCGGGACAGGGTTGACAGATACGCAGTATTTT
>TRBJ2-5|NA|TRBV10-1|TRBD2
CASVSGAGGYQETQYF
TGCGCCAGCGTATCGGGGGCGGGGGGCTACCAAGAGACCCAGTACTTC
>TRBJ2-7|NA|TRBV6-1|NA
CASSEGFPTPRGYF
TGTGCCAGCAGTGAAGGATTCCCAACCCCCCGGGGGTACTTC
>TRBJ2-3|NA|TRBV2|NA
CASKRISGTDTQYF
TGTGCCAGCAAGAGGATTAGCGGAACAGATACGCAGTATTTT
>TRBJ2-1|NA|TRBV5-1|TRBD2
CASSPNPAGASYNEQFF
TGCGCCAGCAGCCCCAACCCAGCGGGGGCCTCCTACAATGAGCAGTTCTTC
>TRBJ1-1|NA|TRBV30|TRBD1
CAWSRTGRTEAFF
TGTGCCTGGAGCCGGACAGGGAGAACTGAAGCTTTCTTT
>TRBJ1-4|NA|TRBV4-1|NA
CASSSPLTKTNEKLFF
TGCGCCAGCTCTAGCCCTCTCACAAAAACTAATGAAAAACTGTTTTTT
>TRBJ2-2|NA|TRBV19|TRBD2
CASSTWGGTGELFF
TGTGCCAGTAGTACCTGGGGGGGAACCGGGGAGCTGTTTTTT
>TRBJ2-2|NA|TRBV25-1|TRBD1
CASSAGQVRNTGELFF
TGTGCCAGCAGTGCTGGACAGGTGCGGAACACCGGGGAGCTGTTTTTT
>TRBJ1-2|NA|TRBV6-6|NA
CASSPRGAYGYTF
TGTGCCAGCAGCCCACGGGGGGCCTATGGCTACACCTTC
>TRBJ2-3|NA|TRBV15|NA
CATQDGGPRDTQYF
TGTGCCACCCAAGATGGCGGGCCAAGGGATACGCAGTATTTT
>TRBJ2-5|NA|TRBV9|NA
CASSALAGRNQETQYF
TGTGCCAGCAGCGCCCTAGCCGGTCGCAACCAAGAGACCCAGTACTTC
>TRBJ2-7|NA|TRBV7-2|TRBD1
CASSLGDRASEQYF
TGTGCCAGCAGCTTAGGAGACAGGGCTTCAGAGCAGTACTTC
>TRBJ1-3|NA|TRBV5-4|TRBD1
CASGGDRDSGNTIYF
TGTGCCAGCGGGGGGGACAGGGACTCTGGAAACACCATATATTTT
>TRBJ2-1|NA|TRBV6-1|TRBD2
CASSSAGSGRFEQFF
TGTGCCAGCAGTTCCGCCGGTAGCGGGAGATTTGAGCAGTTCTTC
>TRBJ2-2|NA|TRBV11-2|NA
CASTILGSSGELFF
TGTGCCAGCACCATCCTGGGGAGTTCCGGGGAGCTGTTTTTT
>TRBJ1-5|NA|TRBV6-5|TRBD1
CASSYSAGGQPQHF
TGTGCCAGCAGTTACTCGGCAGGGGGGCAGCCCCAGCATTTT
>TRBJ1-1|NA|TRBV7-2|NA
CASSAGPGNTEAFF
TGTGCCAGCAGCGCAGGGCCGGGGAACACTGAAGCTTTCTTT
>TRBJ2-7|NA|TRBV6-5|TRBD2
CASTPLAGGPHEQYF
TGTGCCAGCACCCCACTAGCGGGGGGGCCCCACGAGCAGTACTTC
>TRBJ2-7|few|TRBV10-2|NA
CASSESLRTFNYEQYF
TGCGCCAGCAGTGAGTCTTTGCGGACTTTTAATTACGAGCAGTACTTC
>TRBJ2-7|once|TRBV4-3|NA
CASSQDGLGSYEQYF
TGCGCCAGCAGCCAAGATGGGCTGGGCTCCTACGAGCAGTACTTC
>TRBJ2-7|NA|TRBV19|TRBD1
CATSGTGTYEQYF
TGTGCCACCAGTGGGACAGGGACGTACGAGCAGTACTTC
>TRBJ1-1|once|TRBV4-3|TRBD1
CASSQDTGQGMNTEAFF
TGCGCCAGCAGCCAAGATACGGGACAGGGCATGAACACTGAAGCTTTCTTT
>TRBJ1-3|NA|TRBV25-1|NA
CASSDPLPETGNTIYF
TGTGCCAGCAGTGACCCCCTGCCGGAGACTGGAAACACCATATATTTT
>TRBJ2-7|once|TRBV30|TRBD1
CAWSDRLTYEQYF
TGTGCCTGGTCGGACAGGCTAACCTACGAGCAGTACTTC
>TRBJ1-2|NA|TRBV13|TRBD1
CASSALGDREVYTF
TGTGCCAGCAGCGCCCTCGGGGACAGGGAAGTTTACACCTTC
>TRBJ1-1|NA|TRBV7-2|NA
CASSLVGSVNTEAFF
TGTGCCAGCAGCTTAGTTGGCAGCGTGAACACTGAAGCTTTCTTT
>TRBJ2-1|NA|TRBV18|NA
CASSPSVNEQFF
TGTGCCAGCTCACCTTCGGTGAATGAGCAGTTCTTC
>TRBJ1-1|NA|TRBV5-1|NA
CASSLGPTNTEAFF
TGCGCCAGCAGCTTGGGACCGACTAACACTGAAGCTTTCTTT
>TRBJ1-2|NA|TRBV19|NA
CASSITVLYGYTF
TGTGCCAGTAGTATCACGGTGCTTTATGGCTACACCTTC
>TRBJ2-7|NA|TRBV9|NA
CASSVTPVGAGYEQYF
TGTGCCAGCAGCGTAACCCCCGTAGGGGCTGGGTACGAGCAGTACTTC
>TRBJ2-2|NA|TRBV6-5|NA
CASSPRQNTGELFF
TGTGCCAGCAGTCCCCGACAGAACACCGGGGAGCTGTTTTTT
>TRBJ2-3|NA|TRBV5-1|NA
CASSLVPGASTDTQYF
TGCGCCAGCAGCTTGGTTCCGGGAGCTAGCACAGATACGCAGTATTTT